What follows describes a single TCR beta chain. Trimming stripped 6 bases from V and 7 bases from J, with 10 bases between. The CDR3 consists of 13 residues. Per germline, CDR1 LNHNV and CDR2 YYDKDF (reference sequence). This entry is derived from a study of blood T cell repertoires in COVID-19. Method: immunoSEQ multiplex PCR; TCRdb's copy keeps in-frame clones and lacks some. The sample carries about 240,000 clones, 86% recorded once. Sequenced sample: peripheral blood. The receptor's source is a man between 60 and 70 years old with acute or convalescent COVID-19. V is TRBV15 and J is TRBJ1-6, with D unresolved. CDR3 loop: CATSRETNSPLHF. In DNA, the CDR3 is TGTGCCACCAGTCGGGAAACCAATTCACCCCTCCACTTT.